This TCR beta chain appears in the sequencing data of a study of cytomegalovirus exposure and HLA in healthy donors. Study findings and constraints: Some segments of the V type, notably TRBV6-2 and TRBV6-3, were excluded as indistinguishable. A list of 150 or so TCR beta chains associated with cytomegalovirus was given.

The study ran its PCR with 60 Vbeta and 13 Jbeta primers. The method was immunoSEQ multiplex PCR; TCRdb's version includes in-frame clones alone and lacks a portion of them. The table has approximately 130,000 clones, 82% seen once. This clone was picked up one time. The antigen remains unidentified. The CDR3 totals 13 residues. Germline V gives CDR1 SGHDN, CDR2 FVKESK. V was shortened by 1 base and J by 8 bases, with 11 bases between the two germline ends. The sample was PBMCs. The chain joins TRBV14 to TRBJ1-2; D is ambiguous. The TCR sequence derives from a woman aged 50 to 60 in good health and CMV-seropositive. The chain's CDR3 is CASSQGYVKGYTF. CDR3 nucleotide sequence: TGTGCCAGCAGCCAAGGCTACGTAAAAGGCTACACCTTC.